Below are 5 T cell receptor beta chains sequenced from a single sample in a study of Ad26.COV2.S vaccination and SARS-CoV-2 variants. Treatment of the sample: 15 to 20 received Ad26.COV2.S at low or high dose, single or two shots; about 5 received placebo; per-sample allocation not given. On day 63 after the first injection, vaccine and placebo recipients gave samples. This table comes from immunoSEQ multiplex PCR, and its TCRdb copy is limited to in-frame clones, with some not included. The sample consists of roughly 350,000 clones, around 90% of them appearing once. Sequenced here: peripheral blood, sampled in a trial of Ad26.COV2.S vaccine versus placebo. These receptors all stem from a person between 18 and 59 years old who received the Ad26.COV2.S COVID-19 vaccine or a placebo.

The V and J genes are TRBV5-8 and TRBJ2-6; D may be TRBD1 (5 bases). The length of the CDR3 is 15 residues. The V and J ends lost 4 bases and 1 base respectively, with 9 bases between them. The V gene's germline CDR1 is SGHTS and CDR2 YDEGEE. CDR3 loop: CASSPGFSGANVLTF. The CDR3 DNA is TGTGCCAGCAGCCCAGGGTTTTCTGGGGCCAACGTCCTGACTTTC. Drawing the rest from reference TRBV5-8 and TRBJ2-6, the complete variable domain is EAGVTQSPTHLIKTRGQQATLRCSPISGHTSVYWYQQALGLGLQFLLWYDEGEERNRGNFPPRFSGRQFPNYSSELNVNALELEDSALYLCASSPGFSGANVLTFGAGSRLTVL.

This clone has a count of ten or more. The V and J genes are TRBV6-5 and TRBJ2-7; TRBD2 matches at 8 bases. This CDR3 comprises 14 residues. Trimming cost V 6 bases and J 5 bases; bases outside gene matches: 9. The germline V gene encodes CDR1 MNHEY and CDR2 SVGAGI. In DNA, the CDR3 is TGTGCCAGCAGCTCTGGGACTAGAACCCACGAGCAGTACTTC. This codes for CASSSGTRTHEQYF.

This CDR3 is CASSSGGGPEQYF. The DNA of the CDR3 is TGTGCCAGCAGTTCGGGGGGGGGACCCGAGCAGTACTTC. The rearrangement joins TRBV6-2 or TRBV6-3 to TRBJ2-7, with 8 bases aligning to TRBD2. V shed 4 bases and J 6 bases; nucleotides not matched to a gene: 5. The CDR3 sequence is 13 residues long. CDR1 MNHEY and CDR2 SVGEGT come from the germline V gene.

The chain recombines TRBV5-1 with TRBJ2-2; TRBD1 might be the D (6 bases). Germline V gene lookup returns CDR1 SGHRS and CDR2 YFSETQ. The CDR3 loop spans 14 amino acids. V dropped 0 bases and J dropped 5 bases, with 8 bases sitting between them. The CDR3 nucleotides read TGCGCCAGCAGCTTGGACAGGGCTACCGGGGAGCTGTTTTTT. The encoded protein is CASSLDRATGELFF.

The chain is built from TRBV19 and TRBJ2-4; 11 nucleotides align to TRBD1. The CDR3 extends over 21 amino acids. Trimming took 4 bases from V and 1 from J; bases not matched to a gene: 18. Germline V CDR1 and CDR2: LNHDA, SQIVND (reference sequence). In nucleotides, the CDR3 is TGTGCCAGTAGTACCTTCCTCGGGACAGGGGGAGAGTGGGTCGCCAAAAACATTCAGTACTTC. It translates to CASSTFLGTGGEWVAKNIQYF.